This T cell receptor beta chain was sequenced in a study of T cells in Graves' hyperthyroidism and ophthalmopathy. Uncontrolled infection, other autoimmune disease, pregnancy or lactation led to exclusion. The blood was taken when hyperthyroidism was first diagnosed, before any ophthalmopathy symptoms showed up. Study-wide points: Among clonotypes expanded in thyroid above 0.001, most were also found in blood.

In its sample, this clonotype was seen many times. Its antigen is still unknown. A much larger clone sits a single nucleotide away, making a read error possible. Germline CDR1 is MNHNS and CDR2 is SASEGT. Trimming stripped 6 bases from V and 11 bases from J, with 20 bases between. The CDR3 spans 15 residues. Amplification yielded TCR beta CDR3 regions, with RNA transcripts as the source. During a first-round RT-PCR of the TCR CDR3, the HTBI primer set was used. MiXCR was run by TCRdb on the multiplex PCR reads, yielding one entry per CDR3 protein. The repertoire holds 550,000 to 650,000 distinct CDR3 sequences, with roughly 13% as singletons.

V gene TRBV6-1 combines with J gene TRBJ1-6; tentative D call: TRBD1 (5 bases). This TCR was sampled from a woman aged 25-40 years with Graves' hyperthyroidism that later progressed to Graves' ophthalmopathy. Sequencing was done on a sample of blood. CDR3 nucleotide sequence: TGTGCCAGCAGATACAGGTCCTCCTTGAATCCACCCCTCCACTTT. Translating gives CASRYRSSLNPPLHF.